This is a list of T cell receptor beta chains from one sample in a study of vaccination effects on CD4 cells after COVID-19. Produced via immunoSEQ multiplex PCR; TCRdb's table is partial and in-frame only. The sample includes about 27,000 clones, 72% seen only once; the top ten take about 10%. These TCRs are of unknown antigen specificity. The source material was CD4+ T cells from PBMCs cultured with SARS-CoV-2 spike peptides, sampled before COVID-19 vaccination. These TCRs come from a human donor who received a COVID-19 vaccine. CDR3s include the opening cysteine and the closing phenylalanine or tryptophan. A D gene is named only where the DNA matches it firmly. Size is omitted from some rows. Given values are once, few, many or a class for expanded clones.

>TRBV7-9|TRBJ2-7|TRBD1|NA
CASSPRDRAREQYF
>TRBV18|TRBJ1-5|NA|NA
CASSLTSDSNQPQHF
>TRBV2|TRBJ2-5|NA|NA
CASSPSRETQYF
>TRBV18|TRBJ1-2|TRBD1|NA
CASSQGQGNYGYTF
>TRBV6-5|TRBJ2-2|TRBD2|NA
CASRGAGGNTGELFF
>TRBV24-1|TRBJ2-5|NA|NA
CATSDSEARETQYF
>TRBV3-1/TRBV3-2|TRBJ2-1|NA|NA
CASSQDRGSWNEQFF
>TRBV25-1|TRBJ2-5|TRBD1|few
CASSEPTGLETQYF
>TRBV7-8|TRBJ1-2|NA|NA
CASSLDLGSGYTF
>TRBV6-4|TRBJ2-2|TRBD1|NA
CASRTGDTGELFF
>TRBV7-9|TRBJ2-2|TRBD2|few
CASSTGLAGVPGELFF
>TRBV3-1/TRBV3-2|TRBJ2-7|NA|NA
CATGQSNVGEQYF
>TRBV7-9|TRBJ2-3|TRBD2|once
CASSLGGTSGFTDTQYF
>TRBV19|TRBJ2-5|TRBD2|NA
CASSTPGLAGGPQETQYF
>TRBV5-1|TRBJ2-1|NA|NA
CASSLALAVSYNEQFF
>TRBV6-5|TRBJ2-2|NA|NA
CASRDRANTGELFF
>TRBV6-1|TRBJ1-3|NA|few
CASSAQGPASGNTIYF
>TRBV5-5|TRBJ2-7|NA|NA
CASSPPGTVLYEQYF
>TRBV21-1|TRBJ2-7|NA|NA
CASSKFAGVREQYF
>TRBV6-2/TRBV6-3|TRBJ1-5|TRBD1|NA
CASSRGQGGEYSNQPQHF
>TRBV2|TRBJ2-2|NA|few
CASSGGLTGELFF
>TRBV9|TRBJ2-1|TRBD2|NA
CASSVGGDSYNEQFF
>TRBV5-8|TRBJ1-4|NA|NA
CASSPRLGLSLNEKLFF
>TRBV2|TRBJ2-5|NA|few
CASRARQAGRETQYF
>TRBV24-1|TRBJ2-1|TRBD2|NA
CATSSRLAGGGWNEQFF
>TRBV2|TRBJ2-6|TRBD2|NA
CASSWSGAGANVLTF
>TRBV27|TRBJ2-2|NA|NA
CASSFATVSAGELFF